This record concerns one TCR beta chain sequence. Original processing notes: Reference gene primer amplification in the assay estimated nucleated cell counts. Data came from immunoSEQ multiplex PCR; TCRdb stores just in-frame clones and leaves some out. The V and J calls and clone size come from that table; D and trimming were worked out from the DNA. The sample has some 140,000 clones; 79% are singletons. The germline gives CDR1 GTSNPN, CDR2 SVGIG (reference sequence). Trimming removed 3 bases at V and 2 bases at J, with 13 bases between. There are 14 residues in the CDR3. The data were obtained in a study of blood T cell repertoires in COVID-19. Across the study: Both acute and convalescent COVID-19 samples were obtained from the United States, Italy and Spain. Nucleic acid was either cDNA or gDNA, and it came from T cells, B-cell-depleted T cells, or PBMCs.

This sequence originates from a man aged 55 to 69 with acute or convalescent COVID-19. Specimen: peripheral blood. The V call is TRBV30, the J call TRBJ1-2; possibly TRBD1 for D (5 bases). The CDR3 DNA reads TGTGCCTGGAGAAGACTGACAGAAAACTATGGCTACACCTTC. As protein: CAWRRLTENYGYTF.